Shown below are 21 T cell receptor beta chains from a single sample sequenced in a study of blood T cell repertoires in COVID-19. TCRdb keeps only in-frame clones here, not all; method: immunoSEQ multiplex PCR. The sample records over 130,000 clones, about 86% being singletons. The specimen sequenced was peripheral blood. All receptors derive from a man aged 70 or older with acute or convalescent COVID-19.

A few counts support this clone. V is TRBV5-4 and J is TRBJ1-1, with 8 bases identical to TRBD1. With V trimmed by 2 bases and J by 6 bases, 3 bases remained unmatched. The CDR3 spans 13 residues. In germline, CDR1 is SGHNT, CDR2 YYREEE (reference sequence). The CDR3 DNA is TGTGCCAGCAGCTTCGAACAGGGGGCTGAAGCTTTCTTT. The encoded protein is CASSFEQGAEAFF.

The V call is TRBV28, the J call TRBJ1-1; D unresolved. CDR3 length equals 12 residues. Germline values: CDR1 MDHEN, CDR2 SYDVKM. V was pared by 5 bases and J by 3 bases, with 7 bases between. The CDR3 coding sequence is TGTGCCAGCAGTACATCCCACACTGAAGCTTTCTTT. Protein: CASSTSHTEAFF.

The rearrangement joins TRBV2 to TRBJ2-3; no reliable D call. The V end was cut by 1 base, the J end by 3 bases, with 8 bases between. The CDR3 contains 14 residues. CDR1 SNHLY and CDR2 FYNNEI come from the germline V gene. The CDR3 sequence is CASSEVGITDTQYF. CDR3 DNA: TGTGCCAGCAGTGAAGTTGGCATTACAGATACGCAGTATTTT.

The chain couples TRBV2 to TRBJ1-2; 8 bases match TRBD1. This CDR3 is built from 14 residues. Unmatched junction bases numbered 1, after V lost 3 bases and J lost 1 base. Germline CDR1 reads SNHLY; CDR2 reads FYNNEI. The CDR3: CASSDRGLNYGYTF. DNA of the CDR3: TGTGCCAGCAGTGACAGGGGGCTTAACTATGGCTACACCTTC. Combining the CDR3 with reference TRBV2 and TRBJ1-2 gives the whole variable domain EPEVTQTPSHQVTQMGQEVILRCVPISNHLYFYWYRQILGQKVEFLVSFYNNEISEKSEIFDDQFSVERPDGSNFTLKIRSTKLEDSAMYFCASSDRGLNYGYTFGSGTRLTVV.

The J gene is TRBJ2-2, the V gene TRBV6-2 or TRBV6-3, with TRBD2 matching over 12 bases. The CDR3 sequence is 17 residues long. The junction had 11 bases not matched to a gene; V was cut back by 5 bases and J by 7 bases. Germline CDR1 is MNHEY and CDR2 is SVGEGT. This CDR3 is CASSTTTSGSRGGELFF. In DNA form, the CDR3 reads TGTGCCAGCAGTACTACGACTAGCGGGAGTCGAGGCGGGGAGCTGTTTTTT.

This chain links TRBV5-1 with TRBJ2-7; 8 bases align to TRBD1. The CDR3 spans 13 residues. Germline V CDR1 and CDR2: SGHRS, YFSETQ. V lost 3 bases and J lost 6; bases outside the gene matches: 5. In nucleotides, the CDR3 is TGCGCCAGCAGCTCCCGGACAGGGTCCGAGCAGTACTTC. This sequence encodes CASSSRTGSEQYF.

A single count supports this clone. The chain couples TRBV5-6 to TRBJ2-7, with TRBD2 as a possible D gene (6 bases). Germline lookup yields CDR1 SGHDT and CDR2 YYEEEE. CDR3 length equals 16 residues. V was cut by 0 bases and J by 0 bases, with 13 bases left in between. The CDR3 here is CASSLDSGSNSYEQYF. CDR3 nucleotides: TGTGCCAGCAGCTTGGATTCCGGGAGTAACTCCTACGAGCAGTACTTC.

The chain is built from TRBV6-6 and TRBJ2-1; TRBD1 matches 9 bases. The CDR3 totals 17 residues. Looked up from germline, CDR1 is MNHNY and CDR2 is SVGAGI (reference sequence). Trimming took 5 bases from V and 5 from J; bases not matched to a gene: 13. CDR3 loop: CASSPLTGTGWNNEQFF. CDR3 bases: TGTGCCAGCAGTCCCCTAACCGGGACAGGGTGGAACAATGAGCAGTTCTTC.

The rearrangement joins TRBV5-1 to TRBJ2-1; the D is unclear. Trimming removed 5 bases from V and 5 bases from J, with 8 bases in between. There are 12 residues in the CDR3. Germline CDR1 SGHRS, CDR2 YFSETQ. The chain's CDR3 is CASRYGDNEQFF. As DNA, the CDR3 is TGCGCCAGCAGGTACGGAGACAATGAGCAGTTCTTC.

The chain combines TRBV28 with TRBJ1-4; no clear D gene. The ends were cut back, 5 bases at V and 9 bases at J, with 13 bases in the middle. Germline V lookup: CDR1 MDHEN, CDR2 SYDVKM. The CDR3 extends over 13 amino acids. The CDR3 nucleotides are TGTGCCAGCAGTCCCCCAGTAATGAAAAAACTGTTTTTT. Protein product: CASSPPVMKKLFF.

The chain links TRBV5-4 to TRBJ1-4; possible D gene TRBD1, 6 bases. This CDR3 is 13 amino acids long. Germline loops: CDR1 SGHNT, CDR2 YYREEE (reference sequence). Between the trimmed V and J ends, which lost 0 bases and 16 bases, there was a span of 16 bases. CDR3 sequence reads: CASSLGLQGRKFF. CDR3 in DNA: TGTGCCAGCAGCTTGGGTCTACAGGGCAGGAAGTTTTTT.

The chain has TRBV28 and TRBJ2-7, with TRBD2 identical over 10 bases. Germline CDR1 and CDR2: MDHEN and SYDVKM. The ends lost 6 bases at V and 3 bases at J; junction bases unmatched: 8. CDR3 length equals 15 residues. The CDR3 reads CASSPTGLANYEQYF. The CDR3 bases are TGTGCCAGCAGCCCAACGGGACTAGCGAACTACGAGCAGTACTTC.

The CDR3 spells CASSRLVSTDTQYF. The CDR3 DNA is TGTGCCAGCAGCCGACTAGTAAGCACAGATACGCAGTATTTT. This chain joins TRBV5-6 and TRBJ2-3; D is possibly TRBD2 (6 bases). Trimming pared 4 bases from V and 0 bases from J, leaving 9 bases between. CDR1 and CDR2 from the germline V gene are SGHDT and YYEEEE. The CDR3 runs to 14 residues.

This clone occurred once. The chain combines TRBV28 with TRBJ2-1; 11 bases align to TRBD2. The J segment lost 8 bases and the V segment lost 4 bases, leaving 19 bases of the junction unmatched. The CDR3 sequence is 19 residues long. Germline values: CDR1 MDHEN, CDR2 SYDVKM. CDR3 sequence reads: CASSSPSIFSGRAPDEQFF. The CDR3, as DNA: TGTGCCAGCAGTTCTCCATCGATCTTTAGCGGGAGGGCCCCGGATGAGCAGTTCTTC.

This chain links TRBV5-6 with TRBJ2-5, with 8 bases matching TRBD1. CDR1 and CDR2 (germline): SGHDT, YYEEEE. The CDR3 is 14 residues long. Losses at the gene ends were 3 bases for V and 4 bases for J; bases not matched to a gene: 5. The CDR3 coding sequence is TGTGCCAGCAGCTCCATGGACAGGGCAGAGACCCAGTACTTC. It translates to CASSSMDRAETQYF.

This clone came up once. The V gene is TRBV6-5, the J gene TRBJ2-5, with 11 bases lining up with TRBD1. CDR3 length: 15 amino acids. Germline CDR1 MNHEY, CDR2 SVGAGI. After removal of 4 bases from V and 7 bases from J, the junction contained 8 bases not matched to a gene. CDR3 protein: CASSSSDRGQGTQYF. As DNA, the CDR3 is TGTGCCAGCAGTTCCTCGGACAGGGGGCAGGGGACCCAGTACTTC.

The chain uses TRBV5-1 and TRBJ2-7, with 7 bases aligning to TRBD2. Per germline, CDR1 SGHRS and CDR2 YFSETQ. With V trimmed by 0 bases and J by 5 bases, 5 bases remained unmatched. The CDR3 is made up of 14 amino acids. As DNA, the CDR3 is TGCGCCAGCAGCTTGGCGGGGGGTACCCACGAGCAGTACTTC. It is translated as CASSLAGGTHEQYF.

The chain couples TRBV6-2 or TRBV6-3 to TRBJ2-1, with 11 bases that match TRBD2. The CDR3 consists of 17 residues. With 4 bases clipped from V and 5 bases from J, the junction kept 10 bases outside the gene matches. Germline CDR1 reads MNHEY; CDR2 reads SVGEGT. Written as DNA, the CDR3 is TGTGCCAGCAGTTCCCCCCTCCTAGCGGGAGGAAACAATGAGCAGTTCTTC. Encoded protein: CASSSPLLAGGNNEQFF.

The chain combines TRBV27 with TRBJ2-6, with 8 bases that match TRBD1. The V gene end was trimmed by 5 bases and the J gene end by 2 bases; junction bases not matched to a gene: 11. Germline CDR1 is MNHEY and CDR2 is SMNVEV (reference sequence). The CDR3 is made up of 18 amino acids. This CDR3 reads CASSPKDRVHPGANVLTF. CDR3 sequence (DNA): TGTGCCAGCAGTCCTAAGGACAGGGTTCATCCTGGGGCCAACGTCCTGACTTTC.

The J gene is TRBJ2-7, the V gene TRBV10-3, with TRBD2 matching over 12 bases. Looked up from germline, CDR1 is ENHRY and CDR2 is SYGVKD. The V gene end was trimmed by 7 bases and the J gene end by 3 bases; junction bases not matched to a gene: 7. This CDR3 spans 15 amino acids. This chain's CDR3 is CAIKFGLAGNYEQYF. In DNA, the CDR3 is TGTGCCATCAAATTCGGACTAGCGGGAAACTACGAGCAGTACTTC.

V is TRBV7-3 and J is TRBJ2-2; TRBD2 matches 14 bases. From germline, CDR1 is SGHTA and CDR2 FQGTGA. The CDR3 runs 18 residues. Trimming removed 0 bases from V and 5 bases from J; junction bases left unmatched: 5. Here the CDR3 reads CASSLTGLAGVGTGELFF. As DNA, the CDR3 is TGTGCCAGCAGCTTAACGGGACTAGCGGGAGTGGGGACCGGGGAGCTGTTTTTT.